These 2 T cell receptor beta chains were all obtained from the same sample, sequenced in a study of cytomegalovirus exposure and HLA in healthy donors. The PCR used 60 Vbeta and 13 Jbeta primers. Produced via immunoSEQ multiplex PCR; TCRdb's table is partial and in-frame only. This sample's clone table lists approximately 52,000 clones. The specimen was PBMCs. These receptors all stem from a woman aged 55-70 years in good health and CMV-seropositive.

The chain uses TRBV6-5 and TRBJ2-1; 7 bases are a match to TRBD2. CDR1 MNHEY and CDR2 SVGAGI come from the germline V gene. V lost 2 bases, J lost 7 bases, and 5 bases stayed unmatched. The CDR3 extends over 14 amino acids. CDR3: CASSYGEGENEQFF. CDR3 bases: TGTGCCAGCAGTTACGGGGAGGGAGAGAATGAGCAGTTCTTC.

The rearrangement links TRBV6-1 to TRBJ2-7, with a possible D match to TRBD2 (6 bases). Trimming pared 2 bases from V and 3 bases from J, leaving 8 bases between. Per germline, CDR1 MNHNS and CDR2 SASEGT. The CDR3 has 13 amino acids. The CDR3 DNA follows: TGTGCCAGCAGTGAACTGGAGGGCTACGAGCAGTACTTC. The encoded protein is CASSELEGYEQYF.